The present T cell receptor beta chain was sequenced within a study of beta chain features in type 1 diabetes. The wider study: Healthy donors resembled patients in age, gender and cell yields.

As regards this clone: Its target is unknown.

Trimming removed 3 bases at V and 1 base at J, with 22 bases between. Germline CDR1 is SGDLS and CDR2 is YYNGEE. This CDR3 is 19 amino acids long. Reverse transcription of all isolated RNA meant that expressed TCRB transcripts were sequenced. Assay used: immunoSEQ multiplex PCR; TCRdb lists only in-frame clones, some missing. Here the sample spans around 150,000 clones, more than 60% being singletons. Points from the study as a whole: Shorter templates may be favored by PCR, equally so in patients and controls. Moderate but significant shortening of TCRB CDR3s was recorded in all four CD4+ subsets from Type 1 diabetes patients. A cDNA-based sequencing approach could over-represent cells with high TCR expression.

Via CD45RO/CCR7/CD25/CD127/CD95/CD27, cells of the CD4+ naive, central memory, regulatory and stem cell-like memory subsets were sorted. The TCR was taken from a man younger than 40 with type 1 diabetes. The rearrangement uses TRBV9 and TRBJ2-2; a weak D match, TRBD1 (6 bases). Sequencing was carried out using naive CD4+ T cells from blood. The CDR3 bases are TGTGCCAGCAGCGCCGGAGTCCCAAAACAGACAGGGAACACCGGGGAGCTGTTTTTT. Its translation is CASSAGVPKQTGNTGELFF. Variable domain in full (rest from reference TRBV9 and TRBJ2-2): DSGVTQTPKHLITATGQRVTLRCSPRSGDLSVYWYQQSLDQGLQFLIQYYNGEERAKGNILERFSAQQFPDLHSELNLSSLELGDSALYFCASSAGVPKQTGNTGELFFGEGSRLTVL.